The clone carrying this T cell receptor (beta chain) showed up just a few times. Losses at the gene ends were 5 bases for V and 4 bases for J; bases not matched to a gene: 2. Germline V gene data show CDR1 as MNHGY and CDR2 as SAAAGT. This CDR3 has 13 residues. The treatment is: randomized to nivolumab then ipilimumab (arm A) or the reverse (arm B). The data originate from a study of sequential checkpoint blockade in melanoma. Using immunoSEQ multiplex PCR, the repertoire was profiled, and TCRdb retains in-frame clones only, with some absent. The sample gives 2,000 to 3,000 clones, 20% to 25% of which show up once; roughly 20% is in the top ten.

This sequence joins TRBV6-8 and TRBJ2-1, with 7 bases fitting TRBD1. Specimen: tumor tissue (inferred from file names), collected from a patient given nivolumab and ipilimumab in sequence. The clonotype was recovered from a human donor with melanoma. The CDR3 sequence is CASSETGYNEQFF. Here the CDR3 DNA reads TGTGCCAGCAGTGAGACAGGGTACAATGAGCAGTTCTTC.